This is a list of T cell receptor beta chains from one sample in a study of blood T cell repertoires in COVID-19. Using immunoSEQ multiplex PCR, the repertoire was profiled, and TCRdb retains in-frame clones only, with some absent. Here the sample spans around 100,000 clones, roughly 88% being singletons. Sample: peripheral blood. These receptors were collected from a human donor in a cohort sampled during active COVID-19. Each CDR3 is given with its conserved first and last residue. The D gene is left open where the match is weak. The listing skips clone size in some rows; elsewhere it reads once, few, many or a size class.

>NA|TRBJ2-5|NA|TRBV7-9
CASSPPKGREGETQYF
TGTGCCAGCAGCCCTCCCAAAGGCCGCGAGGGAGAGACCCAGTACTTC
>TRBD1|TRBJ2-1|NA|TRBV5-1
CASSRIRQGNGNEQFF
TGCGCCAGCAGCCGAATCCGACAGGGAAACGGCAATGAGCAGTTCTTC
>NA|TRBJ2-3|once|TRBV9
CASSAQTGLDTQYF
TGTGCCAGCAGCGCCCAGACAGGCCTAGATACGCAGTATTTT
>NA|TRBJ2-1|NA|TRBV27
CASRQGVSNNEQFF
TGTGCCAGCAGGCAAGGGGTCTCCAACAATGAGCAGTTCTTC
>NA|TRBJ2-3|NA|TRBV5-8
CASSFSRGKGGDTQYF
TGTGCCAGCAGCTTCTCGCGGGGGAAAGGGGGGGATACGCAGTATTTT
>NA|TRBJ2-7|NA|TRBV6-5
CASIWKQGSYEQYF
TGTGCCAGTATTTGGAAGCAGGGGTCCTACGAGCAGTACTTC
>NA|TRBJ1-1|NA|TRBV5-1
CASSPSGQPNTEAFF
TGCGCCAGCAGCCCTTCAGGACAGCCGAACACTGAAGCTTTCTTT
>NA|TRBJ2-3|NA|TRBV24-1
CATSGVPGRGTTSTDTQYF
TGTGCCACCAGTGGTGTTCCTGGGAGGGGGACGACTAGCACAGATACGCAGTATTTT
>NA|TRBJ1-1|NA|TRBV6-4
CASSDRQDTEAFF
TGTGCCAGCAGTGACCGACAAGACACTGAAGCTTTCTTT
>NA|TRBJ1-5|NA|TRBV19
CASSIFPGRSGNQPQHF
TGTGCCAGTAGTATATTTCCAGGGCGATCGGGTAATCAGCCCCAGCATTTT
>NA|TRBJ1-6|few|TRBV6-2/TRBV6-3
CASSYFRSSYNSPLHF
TGTGCCAGCAGTTATTTCAGAAGCTCCTATAATTCACCCCTCCACTTT
>NA|TRBJ1-5|NA|TRBV19
CASSIQGGQPQHF
TGTGCCAGTAGTATTCAGGGTGGCCAGCCCCAGCATTTT
>TRBD1|TRBJ2-7|once|TRBV28
CASSFWTGVSNEQYF
TGTGCCAGCAGTTTTTGGACAGGGGTGTCCAACGAGCAGTACTTC
>TRBD1|TRBJ1-2|NA|TRBV6-4
CASSDSSRDRGNETF
TGTGCCAGCAGTGACTCTTCACGGGACAGGGGGAATGAAACCTTC
>NA|TRBJ1-4|NA|TRBV12-3/TRBV12-4
CASSLDSLGLFF
TGTGCCAGCAGTTTAGATAGCCTCGGACTGTTTTTT
>TRBD2|TRBJ2-2|once|TRBV28
CASSPSGRASAGELFF
TGTGCCAGCAGTCCTAGCGGGAGGGCCAGCGCCGGGGAGCTGTTTTTT
>NA|TRBJ2-2|NA|TRBV29-1
CSVGVSATVGELFF
TGCAGCGTAGGGGTGTCGGCCACGGTCGGGGAGCTGTTTTTT
>NA|TRBJ1-5|once|TRBV28
CASSAANLKPQHF
TGTGCCAGCAGTGCTGCCAACTTGAAGCCCCAGCATTTT
>NA|TRBJ1-2|few|TRBV23-1
CASSQSGAERGGYTF
TGCGCCAGCAGTCAATCAGGGGCTGAAAGAGGTGGCTACACCTTC
>TRBD2|TRBJ2-1|NA|TRBV7-9
CASSLAALAGVSNEQFF
TGTGCCAGCAGCTTAGCTGCCCTAGCGGGAGTTAGTAATGAGCAGTTCTTC
>TRBD2|TRBJ2-7|few|TRBV5-4
CASARGGSYEQYF
TGTGCCAGCGCTAGGGGCGGGAGCTACGAGCAGTACTTC
>TRBD2|TRBJ2-5|NA|TRBV2
CASNIAGGGVKETQYF
TGTGCCAGCAATATAGCGGGAGGGGGGGTTAAAGAGACCCAGTACTTC
>TRBD2|TRBJ2-7|NA|TRBV2
CASSGELAGTYEQYF
TGTGCCAGCAGTGGAGAACTAGCGGGAACCTACGAGCAGTACTTC
>TRBD2|TRBJ2-7|NA|TRBV6-6
CASSFGLAGGPYEQYF
TGTGCCAGCAGTTTTGGACTAGCGGGAGGCCCCTACGAGCAGTACTTC
>NA|TRBJ1-1|NA|TRBV30
CAWSVRGPEAFF
TGTGCCTGGAGTGTAAGAGGGCCCGAAGCTTTCTTT
>TRBD1|TRBJ1-1|once|TRBV10-3
CASGSGGARGTEAFF
TGTGCCAGCGGATCAGGAGGGGCCAGGGGGACTGAAGCTTTCTTT
>TRBD1|TRBJ1-6|NA|TRBV5-8
CASSSGQVEWNSPLHF
TGTGCCAGCAGCTCTGGACAGGTCGAATGGAATTCACCCCTCCACTTT
>NA|TRBJ2-5|NA|TRBV28
CASSLTFIPETQYF
TGTGCCAGCAGTTTAACTTTCATTCCCGAGACCCAGTACTTC
>TRBD1|TRBJ1-1|once|TRBV5-1
CASSFPTTGGLNTEAFF
TGCGCCAGCAGCTTCCCCACGACAGGGGGCCTGAACACTGAAGCTTTCTTT
>NA|TRBJ2-1|NA|TRBV2
CASSWRNEQFF
TGTGCCAGCAGTTGGCGGAATGAGCAGTTCTTC
>TRBD1|TRBJ2-1|NA|TRBV7-2
CASSFSGTGVHEQFF
TGTGCCAGCAGCTTTAGCGGGACAGGGGTTCATGAGCAGTTCTTC
>TRBD2|TRBJ2-1|NA|TRBV4-3
CASSQGGLAGGSEQFF
TGCGCCAGCAGCCAAGGTGGACTAGCGGGAGGGAGTGAGCAGTTCTTC
>NA|TRBJ1-5|NA|TRBV6-1
CASSDPGSNQPQHF
TGTGCCAGCAGTGATCCAGGGTCCAATCAGCCCCAGCATTTT
>NA|TRBJ1-5|NA|TRBV28
CASSLGVKGWGNQPQHF
TGTGCCAGCAGTTTAGGGGTAAAGGGGTGGGGCAATCAGCCCCAGCATTTT
>NA|TRBJ2-7|NA|TRBV6-5
CAGSRTQDYEQYF
TGTGCCGGCTCCCGGACTCAAGACTACGAGCAGTACTTC
>NA|TRBJ1-3|few|TRBV4-1
CASSLQGYGNTIYF
TGCGCCAGCAGCCTGCAGGGTTATGGAAACACCATATATTTT
>TRBD2|TRBJ2-2|NA|TRBV4-3
CASSQVAGLNTGELFF
TGCGCCAGCAGCCAAGTAGCGGGGTTGAACACCGGGGAGCTGTTTTTT
>TRBD1|TRBJ2-1|NA|TRBV25-1
CASSPRGQGVHNEQFF
TGTGCCAGCAGCCCAAGGGGGCAGGGGGTCCACAATGAGCAGTTCTTC
>TRBD1|TRBJ2-1|once|TRBV28
CASSSPQGAYNNEQFF
TGTGCCAGCAGTTCCCCACAGGGGGCATACAACAATGAGCAGTTCTTC
>NA|TRBJ1-5|NA|TRBV7-2
CASSPQTGEVAQHF
TGTGCCAGCAGCCCCCAGACGGGAGAAGTAGCCCAGCATTTT
>NA|TRBJ1-4|NA|TRBV28
CASSLPGLTGEKLFF
TGTGCCAGCAGCCTCCCCGGGTTAACGGGTGAAAAACTGTTTTTT
>TRBD2|TRBJ2-7|once|TRBV7-8
CASSFGLEFYEQYF
TGTGCCAGCAGCTTCGGACTAGAGTTCTACGAGCAGTACTTC
>TRBD2|TRBJ2-5|NA|TRBV15
CATSRGIRTSGEETQYF
TGTGCCACCAGCAGAGGGATTCGGACTAGCGGAGAAGAGACCCAGTACTTC
>TRBD1|TRBJ2-3|NA|TRBV5-1
CASSITGTGGGGDTQYF
TGCGCCAGCAGTATCACCGGGACAGGGGGCGGTGGAGATACGCAGTATTTT
>TRBD2|TRBJ2-7|NA|TRBV4-3
CASSQQRETHEQYF
TGCGCCAGCAGCCAACAGCGGGAGACCCACGAGCAGTACTTC
>TRBD1|TRBJ1-3|NA|TRBV28
CASWDSSGGNTIYF
TGTGCCAGCTGGGACAGTAGCGGTGGAAACACCATATATTTT